This TCR beta chain was sequenced in a study of fetal regulatory T cell absence and autoimmunity. Study at large: IPEX patients had exocrine pancreas autoimmunity without clinical diabetes.

Broader study findings: Broadly similar TRB gene family usage was seen in pancreas and cord blood. Oligoclonal TCR enrichment in pancreas over cord blood reached over 90-fold for some clones.

Libraries were prepared by immunoSEQ multiplex PCR; TCRdb keeps only in-frame clonotypes and omits some of them. The data hold about 46,000 clones, with about 86% observed a single time. With regard to this clone: What it recognizes is unknown.

This sequence was found in a newborn boy with IPEX syndrome. Sequencing was performed on cord blood.

CDR3 DNA: TGTGCCAGCAGAACGGCACCAGCGAACTATGGCTACACCTTC. It yields the protein CASRTAPANYGYTF. This chain joins TRBV6-6 and TRBJ1-2; D gene unclear. From germline, CDR1 is MNHNY and CDR2 SVGAGI (reference sequence). CDR3 length: 14 amino acids. V lost 6 bases, J lost 2 bases, and 13 bases lay in between.